A selection of T cell receptor beta chains follows, all from one sample in a study of blood T cell repertoires in COVID-19. The method was immunoSEQ multiplex PCR; TCRdb's version includes in-frame clones alone and lacks a portion of them. Found here are approximately 74,000 clones, less than 95% of them singletons; the top ten hold 4.8%. Source material: peripheral blood. These receptors all stem from a woman aged 60-75 years with active COVID-19. The CDR3 runs from the conserved cysteine through the conserved F or W. Fields, in order: D gene, V gene, clone size, J gene, CDR3 protein, CDR3 DNA. The D gene is left open where the match is weak. The listing skips clone size in some rows; elsewhere it reads once, few, many or a size class.

D: TRBD2; V: TRBV9; size: .; J: TRBJ2-1; CDR3: CASSPRLASSSYNEQFF; DNA: TGTGCCAGCAGCCCCCGACTAGCATCAAGCTCCTACAATGAGCAGTTCTTC
D: .; V: TRBV21-1; size: once; J: TRBJ2-6; CDR3: CASSKESREGVSGANVLTF; DNA: TGTGCCAGCAGCAAAGAGAGTAGGGAGGGGGTTTCTGGGGCCAACGTCCTGACTTTC
D: .; V: TRBV5-1; size: .; J: TRBJ2-5; CDR3: CASSLTGFGQETQYF; DNA: TGCGCCAGCAGCTTGACCGGGTTCGGACAAGAGACCCAGTACTTC
D: TRBD1; V: TRBV27; size: .; J: TRBJ1-1; CDR3: CASSLQGAGTEAFF; DNA: TGTGCCAGCAGTTTACAGGGGGCAGGAACTGAAGCTTTCTTT
D: TRBD1; V: TRBV15; size: .; J: TRBJ2-5; CDR3: CATSWKGAWETQYF; DNA: TGTGCCACCAGCTGGAAGGGGGCTTGGGAGACCCAGTACTTC
D: TRBD1; V: TRBV2; size: .; J: TRBJ2-2; CDR3: CASSGVTGGGTGELFF; DNA: TGTGCCAGCAGTGGGGTTACAGGGGGCGGCACCGGGGAGCTGTTTTTT
D: TRBD2; V: TRBV3-1/TRBV3-2; size: .; J: TRBJ2-3; CDR3: CASSQGLAGLATQYF; DNA: TGTGCCAGCAGCCAGGGACTAGCGGGACTGGCTACGCAGTATTTT
D: TRBD2; V: TRBV20-1; size: .; J: TRBJ2-3; CDR3: CSASWVAGLTDTQYF; DNA: TGCAGTGCTAGTTGGGTAGCGGGGTTAACAGATACGCAGTATTTT
D: .; V: TRBV19; size: .; J: TRBJ2-3; CDR3: CASSPGSRDTQYF; DNA: TGTGCCAGTAGTCCCGGGTCCCGGGATACGCAGTATTTT
D: TRBD1; V: TRBV3-1/TRBV3-2; size: .; J: TRBJ1-6; CDR3: CASSQTGNSPLHF; DNA: TGTGCCAGCAGTCAGACAGGGAATTCACCCCTCCACTTT
D: .; V: TRBV11-2; size: .; J: TRBJ2-7; CDR3: CASSLEWGSYEQYF; DNA: TGTGCCAGCAGCTTAGAGTGGGGCTCTTACGAGCAGTACTTC
D: .; V: TRBV6-1; size: .; J: TRBJ1-5; CDR3: CASSEAGEGQPQHF; DNA: TGTGCCAGCAGTGAGGCAGGGGAAGGACAGCCCCAGCATTTT
D: .; V: TRBV2; size: once; J: TRBJ2-7; CDR3: CASTPEGTGSYEQYF; DNA: TGTGCCAGCACCCCAGAGGGGACTGGCTCCTACGAGCAGTACTTC
D: .; V: TRBV10-2; size: .; J: TRBJ1-1; CDR3: CASSAGNTEAFF; DNA: TGCGCCAGCAGTGCGGGGAACACTGAAGCTTTCTTT
D: TRBD1; V: TRBV4-2; size: .; J: TRBJ1-2; CDR3: CASSPQGSGYGYTF; DNA: TGTGCCAGCAGCCCACAGGGGTCTGGCTATGGCTACACCTTC
D: .; V: TRBV10-1; size: .; J: TRBJ2-7; CDR3: CASSDGGSGNYEQYF; DNA: TGCGCCAGCAGCGACGGGGGTTCGGGAAACTACGAGCAGTACTTC
D: .; V: TRBV16; size: .; J: TRBJ1-2; CDR3: CASSQGRGGYGYTF; DNA: TGTGCCAGCAGCCAAGGCAGGGGCGGCTATGGCTACACCTTC
D: .; V: TRBV7-8; size: .; J: TRBJ2-2; CDR3: CASSLVGGMNTGELFF; DNA: TGTGCCAGCAGCTTAGTAGGAGGGATGAACACCGGGGAGCTGTTTTTT